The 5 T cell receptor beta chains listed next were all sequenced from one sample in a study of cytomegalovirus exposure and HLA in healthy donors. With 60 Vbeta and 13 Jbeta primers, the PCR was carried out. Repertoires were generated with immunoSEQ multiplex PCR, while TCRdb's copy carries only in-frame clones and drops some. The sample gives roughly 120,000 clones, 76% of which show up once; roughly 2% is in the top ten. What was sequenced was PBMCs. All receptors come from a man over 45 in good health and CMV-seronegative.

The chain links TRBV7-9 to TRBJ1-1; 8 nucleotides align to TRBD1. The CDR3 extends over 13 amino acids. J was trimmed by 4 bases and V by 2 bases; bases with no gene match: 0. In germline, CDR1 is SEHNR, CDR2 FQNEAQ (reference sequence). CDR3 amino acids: CASSLTGGTEAFF. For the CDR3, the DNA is TGTGCCAGCAGCTTAACAGGGGGCACTGAAGCTTTCTTT.

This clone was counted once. This CDR3 is CASRTREIGYTF. CDR3 DNA sequence: TGTGCCAGCAGGACGCGGGAGATCGGCTACACCTTC. The V gene is TRBV28, the J gene TRBJ1-2; the D is unclear. Trimming took 6 bases from V and 8 from J, leaving 13 bases between them. The CDR3 consists of 12 residues. From germline, CDR1 is MDHEN and CDR2 SYDVKM.

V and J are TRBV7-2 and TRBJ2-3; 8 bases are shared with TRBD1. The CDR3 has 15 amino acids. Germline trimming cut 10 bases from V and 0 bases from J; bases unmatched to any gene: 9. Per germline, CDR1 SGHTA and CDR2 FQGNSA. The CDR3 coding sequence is TGTGCCACTCAGACAGGGGACCCTAGCACAGATACGCAGTATTTT. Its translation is CATQTGDPSTDTQYF.

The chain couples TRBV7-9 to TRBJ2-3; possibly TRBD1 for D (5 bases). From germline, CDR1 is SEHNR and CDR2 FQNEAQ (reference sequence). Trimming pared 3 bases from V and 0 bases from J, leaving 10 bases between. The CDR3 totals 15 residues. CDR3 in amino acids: CASSFSGSSTDTQYF. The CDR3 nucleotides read TGTGCCAGCAGCTTTTCAGGGTCAAGCACAGATACGCAGTATTTT.

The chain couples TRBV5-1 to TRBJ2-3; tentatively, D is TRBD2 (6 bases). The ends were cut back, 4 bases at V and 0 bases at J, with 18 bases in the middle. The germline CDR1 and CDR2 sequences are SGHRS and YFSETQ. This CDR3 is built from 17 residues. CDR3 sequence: CASSLASGRLSTDTQYF. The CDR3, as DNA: TGCGCCAGCAGCCTGGCGTCTGGGAGGTTAAGCACAGATACGCAGTATTTT. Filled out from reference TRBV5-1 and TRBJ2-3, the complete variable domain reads KAGVTQTPRYLIKTRGQQVTLSCSPISGHRSVSWYQQTPGQGLQFLFEYFSETQRNKGNFPGRFSGRQFSNSRSEMNVSTLELGDSALYLCASSLASGRLSTDTQYFGPGTRLTVL.